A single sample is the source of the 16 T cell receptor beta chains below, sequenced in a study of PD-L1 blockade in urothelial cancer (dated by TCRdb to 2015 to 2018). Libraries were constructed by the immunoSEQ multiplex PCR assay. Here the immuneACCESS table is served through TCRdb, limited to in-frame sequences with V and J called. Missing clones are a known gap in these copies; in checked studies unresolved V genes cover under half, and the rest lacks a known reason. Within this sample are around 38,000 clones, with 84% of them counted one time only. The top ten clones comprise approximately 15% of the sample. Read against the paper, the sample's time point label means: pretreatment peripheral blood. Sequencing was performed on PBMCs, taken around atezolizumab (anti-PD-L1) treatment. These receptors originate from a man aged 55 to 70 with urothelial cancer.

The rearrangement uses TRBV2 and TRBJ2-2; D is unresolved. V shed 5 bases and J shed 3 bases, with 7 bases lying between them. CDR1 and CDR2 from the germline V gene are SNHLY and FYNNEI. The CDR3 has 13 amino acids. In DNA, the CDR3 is TGTGCCAGCAGTAGACACGACACCGGGGAGCTGTTTTTT. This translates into CASSRHDTGELFF.

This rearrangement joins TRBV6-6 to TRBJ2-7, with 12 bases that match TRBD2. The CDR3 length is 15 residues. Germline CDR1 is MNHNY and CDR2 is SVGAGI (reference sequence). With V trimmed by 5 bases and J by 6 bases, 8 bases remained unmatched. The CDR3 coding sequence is TGTGCCAGCAGTAAGACTAGCGGGAGTGGTATCGAGCAGTACTTC. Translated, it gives CASSKTSGSGIEQYF.

CDR3 in DNA: TGTGCCAGCAGTATACCACAGGGAATAGGAGCGAGGGAGCAGTTCTTC. Amino acid sequence: CASSIPQGIGAREQFF. The rearrangement links TRBV28 to TRBJ2-1; a possible D gene is TRBD1 (6 bases). Germline assignment: CDR1 MDHEN and CDR2 SYDVKM. V was trimmed by 5 bases and J by 10 bases, leaving 24 bases between them. This CDR3 has 16 residues. Variable domain in full (rest from reference TRBV28 and TRBJ2-1): DVKVTQSSRYLVKRTGEKVFLECVQDMDHENMFWYRQDPGLGLRLIYFSYDVKMKEKGDIPEGYSVSREKKERFSLILESASTNQTSMYLCASSIPQGIGAREQFFGPGTRLTVL.

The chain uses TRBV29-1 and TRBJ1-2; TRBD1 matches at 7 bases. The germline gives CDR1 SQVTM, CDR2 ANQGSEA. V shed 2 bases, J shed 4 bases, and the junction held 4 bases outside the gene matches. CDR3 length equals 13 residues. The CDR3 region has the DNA TGCAGCGTTGAAAAGGACAGGTTCTATGGCTACACCTTC. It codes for CSVEKDRFYGYTF.

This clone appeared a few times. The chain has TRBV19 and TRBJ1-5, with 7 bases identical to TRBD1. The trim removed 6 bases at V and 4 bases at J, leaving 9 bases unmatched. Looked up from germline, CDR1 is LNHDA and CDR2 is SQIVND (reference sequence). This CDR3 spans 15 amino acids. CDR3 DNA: TGTGCCAGTAGACCGCTGAGGGGACAGAATCAGCCCCAGCATTTT. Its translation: CASRPLRGQNQPQHF.

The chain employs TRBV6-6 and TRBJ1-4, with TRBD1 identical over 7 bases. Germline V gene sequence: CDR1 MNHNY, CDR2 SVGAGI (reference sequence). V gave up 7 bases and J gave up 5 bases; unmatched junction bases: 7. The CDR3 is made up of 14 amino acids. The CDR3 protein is CASNPTGLNEKLFF. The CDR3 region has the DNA TGTGCCAGCAATCCGACAGGGTTAAATGAAAAACTGTTTTTT.

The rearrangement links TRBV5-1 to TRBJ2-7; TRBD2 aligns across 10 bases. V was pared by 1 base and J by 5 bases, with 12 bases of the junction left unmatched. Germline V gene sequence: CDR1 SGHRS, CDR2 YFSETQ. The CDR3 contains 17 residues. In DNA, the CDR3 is TGCGCCAGCAGCTTGCCTTCAGCGGGAGGGAATTACCACGAGCAGTACTTC. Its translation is CASSLPSAGGNYHEQYF.

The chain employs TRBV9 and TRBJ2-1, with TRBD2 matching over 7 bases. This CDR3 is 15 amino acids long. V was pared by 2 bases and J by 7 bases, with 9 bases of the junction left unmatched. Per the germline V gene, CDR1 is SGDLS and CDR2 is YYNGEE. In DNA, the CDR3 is TGTGCCAGCAGCGTGTGGGGCGGGAGCGGAAATGAGCAGTTCTTC. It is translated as CASSVWGGSGNEQFF.

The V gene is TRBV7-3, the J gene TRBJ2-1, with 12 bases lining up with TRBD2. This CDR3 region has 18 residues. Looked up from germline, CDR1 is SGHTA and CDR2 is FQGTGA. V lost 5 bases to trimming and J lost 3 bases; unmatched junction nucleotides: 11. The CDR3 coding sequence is TGTGCCAGCAGCACGTCTCGACTAGCGGGAGAACTCTACAATGAGCAGTTCTTC. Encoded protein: CASSTSRLAGELYNEQFF.

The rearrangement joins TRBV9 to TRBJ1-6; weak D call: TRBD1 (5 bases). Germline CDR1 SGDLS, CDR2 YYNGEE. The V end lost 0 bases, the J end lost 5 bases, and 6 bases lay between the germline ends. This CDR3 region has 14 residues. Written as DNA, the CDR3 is TGTGCCAGCAGCGTAGGGGGGGATAATTCACCCCTCCACTTT. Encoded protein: CASSVGGDNSPLHF. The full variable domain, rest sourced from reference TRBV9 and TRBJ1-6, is DSGVTQTPKHLITATGQRVTLRCSPRSGDLSVYWYQQSLDQGLQFLIQYYNGEERAKGNILERFSAQQFPDLHSELNLSSLELGDSALYFCASSVGGDNSPLHFGNGTRLTVT.

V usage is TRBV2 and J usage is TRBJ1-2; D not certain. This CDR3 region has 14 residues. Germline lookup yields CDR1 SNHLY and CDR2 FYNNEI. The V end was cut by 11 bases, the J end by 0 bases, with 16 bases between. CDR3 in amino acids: CAWSKSRANYGYTF. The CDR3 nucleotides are TGTGCCTGGAGCAAGAGCAGAGCTAACTATGGCTACACCTTC.

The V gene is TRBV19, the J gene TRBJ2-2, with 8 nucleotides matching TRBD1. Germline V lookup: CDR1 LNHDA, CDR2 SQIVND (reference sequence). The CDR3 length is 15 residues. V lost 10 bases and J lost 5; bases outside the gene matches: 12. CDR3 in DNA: TGTGCCATTACAATCGGGACAGGAGGAACCGGGGAGCTGTTTTTT. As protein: CAITIGTGGTGELFF.

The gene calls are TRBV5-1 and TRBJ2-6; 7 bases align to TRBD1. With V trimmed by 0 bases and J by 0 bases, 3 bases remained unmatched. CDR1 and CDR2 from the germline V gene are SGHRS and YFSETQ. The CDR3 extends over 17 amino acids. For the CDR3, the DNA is TGCGCCAGCAGCTTGGCCCCAGGGGGCTCTGGGGCCAACGTCCTGACTTTC. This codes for CASSLAPGGSGANVLTF.

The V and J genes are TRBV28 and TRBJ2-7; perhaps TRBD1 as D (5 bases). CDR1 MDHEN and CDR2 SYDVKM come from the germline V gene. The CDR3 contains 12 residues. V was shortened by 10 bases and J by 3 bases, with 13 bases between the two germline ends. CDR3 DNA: TGTGCCACCTCTTCGACAGACTACGAGCAGTACTTC. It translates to CATSSTDYEQYF.

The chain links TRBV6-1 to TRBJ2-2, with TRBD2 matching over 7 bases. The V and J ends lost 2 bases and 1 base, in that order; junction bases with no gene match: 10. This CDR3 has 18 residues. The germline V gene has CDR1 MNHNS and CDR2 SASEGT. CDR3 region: CASSESTPSGVNTGELFF. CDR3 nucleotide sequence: TGTGCCAGCAGTGAAAGCACCCCTAGCGGAGTGAACACCGGGGAGCTGTTTTTT.

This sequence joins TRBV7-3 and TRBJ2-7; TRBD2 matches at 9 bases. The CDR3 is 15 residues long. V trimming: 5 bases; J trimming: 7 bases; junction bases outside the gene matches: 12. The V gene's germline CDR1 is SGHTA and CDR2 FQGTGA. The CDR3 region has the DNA TGTGCCAGCAGCCCCGCCGGGACTAGCCTTGGGGAGCAGTACTTC. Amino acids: CASSPAGTSLGEQYF.